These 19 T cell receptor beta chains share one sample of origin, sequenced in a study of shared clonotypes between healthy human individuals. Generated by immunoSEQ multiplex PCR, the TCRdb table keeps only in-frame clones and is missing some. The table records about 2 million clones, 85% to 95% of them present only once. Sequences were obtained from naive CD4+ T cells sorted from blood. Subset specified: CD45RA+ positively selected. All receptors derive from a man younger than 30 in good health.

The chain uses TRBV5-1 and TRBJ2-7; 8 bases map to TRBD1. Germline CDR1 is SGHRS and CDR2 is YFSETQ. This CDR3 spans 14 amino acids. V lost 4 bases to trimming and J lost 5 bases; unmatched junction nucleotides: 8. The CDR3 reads CASSPGTGTHEQYF. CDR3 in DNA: TGCGCCAGCAGCCCCGGGACAGGTACCCACGAGCAGTACTTC.

The CDR3: CASSPPSVTFYEQYF. The CDR3 coding sequence is TGTGCCAGCTCACCACCGAGCGTGACCTTCTACGAGCAGTACTTC. This chain connects TRBV18 to TRBJ2-7, with unresolved D. Trimming removed 0 bases from V and 3 bases from J, with 12 bases in between. Germline V gives CDR1 KGHSH, CDR2 LQKENI. This CDR3 comprises 15 residues.

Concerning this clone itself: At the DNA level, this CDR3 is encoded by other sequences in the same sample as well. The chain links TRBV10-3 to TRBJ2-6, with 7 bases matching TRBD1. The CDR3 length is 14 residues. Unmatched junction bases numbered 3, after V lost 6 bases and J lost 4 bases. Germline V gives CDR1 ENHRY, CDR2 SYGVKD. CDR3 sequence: CAISTGAGANVLTF. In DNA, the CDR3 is TGTGCCATCAGCACAGGGGCCGGGGCCAACGTCCTGACTTTC.

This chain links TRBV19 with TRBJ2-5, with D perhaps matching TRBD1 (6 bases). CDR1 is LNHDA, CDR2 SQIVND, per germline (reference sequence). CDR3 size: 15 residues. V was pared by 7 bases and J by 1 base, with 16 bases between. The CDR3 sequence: CASKRTAVAQETQYF. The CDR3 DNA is TGTGCCAGTAAGAGGACAGCTGTGGCCCAAGAGACCCAGTACTTC.

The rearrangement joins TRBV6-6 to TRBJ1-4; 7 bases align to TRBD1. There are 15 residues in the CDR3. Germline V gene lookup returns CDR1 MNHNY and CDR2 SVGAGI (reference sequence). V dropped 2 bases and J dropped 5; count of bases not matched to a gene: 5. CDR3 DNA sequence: TGTGCCAGCAGTTACAACAGGGGACCGAATGAAAAACTGTTTTTT. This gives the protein CASSYNRGPNEKLFF.

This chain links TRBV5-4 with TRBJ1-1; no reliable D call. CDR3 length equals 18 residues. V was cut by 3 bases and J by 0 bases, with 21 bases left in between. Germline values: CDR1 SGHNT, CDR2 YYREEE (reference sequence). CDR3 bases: TGTGCCAGCAGCTCACCAAACGATTGGACCGGAATGAACACTGAAGCTTTCTTT. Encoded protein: CASSSPNDWTGMNTEAFF. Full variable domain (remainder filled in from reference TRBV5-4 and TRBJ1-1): ETGVTQSPTHLIKTRGQQVTLRCSSQSGHNTVSWYQQALGQGPQFIFQYYREEENGRGNFPPRFSGLQFPNYSSELNVNALELDDSALYLCASSSPNDWTGMNTEAFFGQGTRLTVV.

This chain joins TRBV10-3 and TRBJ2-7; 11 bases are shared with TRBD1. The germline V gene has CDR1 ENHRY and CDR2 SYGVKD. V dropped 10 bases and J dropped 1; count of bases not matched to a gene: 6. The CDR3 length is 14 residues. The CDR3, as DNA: TGTGCCACAGGGGACAGGGGGAGTTCCTACGAGCAGTACTTC. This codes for CATGDRGSSYEQYF.

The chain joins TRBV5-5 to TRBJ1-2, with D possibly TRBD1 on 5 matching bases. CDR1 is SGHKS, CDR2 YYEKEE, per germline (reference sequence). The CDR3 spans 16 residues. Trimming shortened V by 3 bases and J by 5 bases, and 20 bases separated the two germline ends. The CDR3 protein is CASSWGSGTHSYGYTF. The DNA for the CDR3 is TGTGCCAGCAGCTGGGGCTCCGGGACGCATTCATATGGCTACACCTTC.

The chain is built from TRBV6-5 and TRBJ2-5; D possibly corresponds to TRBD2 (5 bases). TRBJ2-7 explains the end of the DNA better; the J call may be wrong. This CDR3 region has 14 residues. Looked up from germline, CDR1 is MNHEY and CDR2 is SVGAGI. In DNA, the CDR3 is TGTGCCAGCAGCCCTTATGTCGGGACCTACGAGCAGTACTTC. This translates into CASSPYVGTYEQYF.

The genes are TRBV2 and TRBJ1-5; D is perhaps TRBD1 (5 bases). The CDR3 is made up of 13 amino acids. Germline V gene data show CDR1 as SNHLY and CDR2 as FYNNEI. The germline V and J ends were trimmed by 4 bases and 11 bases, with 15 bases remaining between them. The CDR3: CASSVTGPSTQHF. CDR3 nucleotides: TGTGCCAGCAGTGTAACAGGTCCCTCGACCCAGCATTTT.

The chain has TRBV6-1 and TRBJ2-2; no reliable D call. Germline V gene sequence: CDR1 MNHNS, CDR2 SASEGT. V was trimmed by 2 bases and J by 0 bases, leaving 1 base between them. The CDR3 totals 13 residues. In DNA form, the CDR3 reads TGTGCCAGCAGTGAACCGAACACCGGGGAGCTGTTTTTT. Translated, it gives CASSEPNTGELFF.

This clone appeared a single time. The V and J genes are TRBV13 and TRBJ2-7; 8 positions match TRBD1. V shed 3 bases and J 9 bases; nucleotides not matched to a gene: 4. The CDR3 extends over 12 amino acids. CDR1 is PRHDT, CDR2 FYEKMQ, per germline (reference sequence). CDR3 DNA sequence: TGTGCCAGCAGCTTGGTTACAGGGGGGCAGTACTTC. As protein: CASSLVTGGQYF.

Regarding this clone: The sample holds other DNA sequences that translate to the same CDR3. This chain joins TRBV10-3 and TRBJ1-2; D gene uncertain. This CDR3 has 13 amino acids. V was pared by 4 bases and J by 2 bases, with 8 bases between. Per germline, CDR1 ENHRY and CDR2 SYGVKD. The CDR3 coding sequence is TGTGCCATCAGTGGTGACGGAAACTATGGCTACACCTTC. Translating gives CAISGDGNYGYTF.

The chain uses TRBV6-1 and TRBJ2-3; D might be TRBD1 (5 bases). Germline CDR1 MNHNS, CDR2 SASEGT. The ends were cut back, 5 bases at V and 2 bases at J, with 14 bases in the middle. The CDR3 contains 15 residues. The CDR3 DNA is TGTGCCAGCAGTTCAAGGGGTGGTTTCACAGATACGCAGTATTTT. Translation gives CASSSRGGFTDTQYF.

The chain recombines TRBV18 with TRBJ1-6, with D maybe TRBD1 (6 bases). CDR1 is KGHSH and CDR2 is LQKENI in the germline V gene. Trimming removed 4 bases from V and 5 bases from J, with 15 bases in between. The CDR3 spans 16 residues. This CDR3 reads CASSRTTGTHNSPLHF. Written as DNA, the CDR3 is TGTGCCAGCTCACGAACGACCGGGACACATAATTCACCCCTCCACTTT.

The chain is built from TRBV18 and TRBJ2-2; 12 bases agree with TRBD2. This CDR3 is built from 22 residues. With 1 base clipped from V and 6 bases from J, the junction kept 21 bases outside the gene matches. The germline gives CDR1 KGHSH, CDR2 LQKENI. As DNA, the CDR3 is TGTGCCAGCTCACCACGATTCACATTGACTAGCGGGAGCTCGTTATTATCCGGGGAGCTGTTTTTT. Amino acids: CASSPRFTLTSGSSLLSGELFF.

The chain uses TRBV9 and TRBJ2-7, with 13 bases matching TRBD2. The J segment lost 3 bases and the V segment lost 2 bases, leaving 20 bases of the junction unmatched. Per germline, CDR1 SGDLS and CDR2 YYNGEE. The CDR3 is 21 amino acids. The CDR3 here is CASSVAPLMTSGRSRNYEQYF. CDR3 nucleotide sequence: TGTGCCAGCAGCGTCGCCCCACTGATGACTAGCGGGAGGTCAAGGAACTACGAGCAGTACTTC.

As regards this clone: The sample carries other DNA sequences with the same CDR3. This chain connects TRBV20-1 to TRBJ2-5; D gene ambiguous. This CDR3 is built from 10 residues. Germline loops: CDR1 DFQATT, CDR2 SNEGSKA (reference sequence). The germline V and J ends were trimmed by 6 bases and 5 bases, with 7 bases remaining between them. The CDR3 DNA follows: TGCAGTGCGGCGGCTGAGACCCAGTACTTC. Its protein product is CSAAAETQYF.

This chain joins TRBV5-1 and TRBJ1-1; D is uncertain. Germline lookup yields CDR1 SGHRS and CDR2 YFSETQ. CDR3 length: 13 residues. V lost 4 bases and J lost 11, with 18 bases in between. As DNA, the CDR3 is TGCGCCAGCAGCCCTAGCGGCGATTTCGGCGCTTTCTTT. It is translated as CASSPSGDFGAFF.